The present T cell receptor beta chain was sequenced within a study of CD8 T cells in ankylosing spondylitis. Whole-study findings and limits: Some of the motif variants had earlier been found in reactive arthritis patients' fluid and blood. As for the disease-linked clones, they showed a CD8+ phenotype and occurred at relatively low frequencies in peripheral blood. Ankylosing spondylitis blood seemed to carry a telltale TCR beta motif made of under ten highly homologous variants.

Libraries for TCR beta were made by quantitative 5'-RACE with molecular barcodes. Via MiXCR, TCRdb re-called the 5' RACE reads, giving one row per CDR3 protein. The sample lists around 150,000 distinct CDR3 sequences, around 19% seen once, with about 7.8% in the top ten. In the case of this clonotype: The antigen remains unidentified.

J gave up 9 bases and V 0 bases, and 7 bases lay outside the gene matches. Germline CDR1 is DFQATT and CDR2 is SNEGSKA (reference sequence). The CDR3 covers 15 residues. The rearrangement joins TRBV20-1 to TRBJ2-1; the match to TRBD2 covers 11 bases. The receptor comes from a male donor with ankylosing spondylitis or in good health (not recorded which). Sequenced sample: blood, either unsorted or a sorted T cell fraction (not recorded which). The CDR3 protein is CSARDVTSGRGEQFF. CDR3 coding DNA: TGCAGTGCTAGAGATGTTACTAGCGGGAGAGGTGAGCAGTTCTTC.